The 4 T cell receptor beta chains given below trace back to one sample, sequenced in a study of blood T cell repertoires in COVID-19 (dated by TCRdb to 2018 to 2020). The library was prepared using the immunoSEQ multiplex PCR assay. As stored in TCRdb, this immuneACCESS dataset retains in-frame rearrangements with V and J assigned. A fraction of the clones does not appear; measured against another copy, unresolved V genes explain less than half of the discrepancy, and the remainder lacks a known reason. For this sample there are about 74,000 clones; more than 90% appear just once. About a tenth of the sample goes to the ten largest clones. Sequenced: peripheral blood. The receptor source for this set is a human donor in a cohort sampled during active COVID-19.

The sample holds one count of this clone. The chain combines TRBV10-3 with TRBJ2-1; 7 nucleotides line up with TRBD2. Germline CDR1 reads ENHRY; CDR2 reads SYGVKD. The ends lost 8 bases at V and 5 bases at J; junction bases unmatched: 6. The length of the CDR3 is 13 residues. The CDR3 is CAIAGTKNNEQFF. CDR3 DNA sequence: TGTGCCATCGCCGGGACTAAAAACAATGAGCAGTTCTTC.

CDR3 loop: CASSSRGMGAEAFF. CDR3 nucleotide sequence: TGTGCCAGCAGTTCCAGGGGGATGGGCGCTGAAGCTTTCTTT. The gene calls are TRBV28 and TRBJ1-1, with TRBD1 matching over 7 bases. Germline lookup yields CDR1 MDHEN and CDR2 SYDVKM. Losses at the gene ends were 4 bases for V and 6 bases for J; bases not matched to a gene: 8. The CDR3 covers 14 residues.

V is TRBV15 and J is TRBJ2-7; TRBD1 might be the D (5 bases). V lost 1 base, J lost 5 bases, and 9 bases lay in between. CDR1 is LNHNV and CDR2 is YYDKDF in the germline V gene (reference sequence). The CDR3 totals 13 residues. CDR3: CATSRGQGHEQYF. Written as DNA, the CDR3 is TGTGCCACCAGCAGAGGTCAGGGCCACGAGCAGTACTTC.

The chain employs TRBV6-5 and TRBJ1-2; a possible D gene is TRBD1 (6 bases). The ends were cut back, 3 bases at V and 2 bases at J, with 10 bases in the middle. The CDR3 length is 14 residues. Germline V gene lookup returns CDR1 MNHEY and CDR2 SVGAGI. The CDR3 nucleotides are TGTGCCAGCAGTTATGACAGGACCAACTATGGCTACACCTTC. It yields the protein CASSYDRTNYGYTF.